This T cell receptor (beta chain) was profiled in a study of T-cell reconstitution after alpha-beta-depleted transplantation in children. Study-level findings and limits: The study reportedly traced alpha-beta T cells about two months after transplant to several hundred expanded graft clones.

Unique molecular identifiers were used in preparing the TCRbeta library. Using its own MiXCR run on the PCR reads, TCRdb lists one record per CDR3 protein. The sample lists a few hundred thousand distinct CDR3 sequences; approximately 11% were seen once. This clonotype was detected many times. Antigen specificity is unknown. Per germline, CDR1 SGHRS and CDR2 YFSETQ. This CDR3 comprises 17 residues. The V gene end was trimmed by 2 bases and the J gene end by 7 bases; junction bases not matched to a gene: 12. V usage is TRBV5-1 and J usage is TRBJ2-1; 10 nucleotides line up with TRBD2. This receptor was obtained from a child under two years old with acute myeloid leukemia, due to receive a stem cell transplant. Material: PBMCs, obtained before TCRalphabeta/CD19-depleted stem cell transplant. The CDR3 loop is CASSLSVLAGARNEQFF. CDR3 bases: TGCGCCAGCAGCTTATCCGTGCTAGCGGGAGCGCGGAATGAGCAGTTCTTC.